This entry features one T cell receptor beta chain sequence. Its antigen is currently unknown. This sample is drawn from a study of cytomegalovirus exposure and HLA in healthy donors. General study findings and limits: Subsequent analysis showed first-cohort TCR clusters tending to co-occur in some 120 validation repertoires.

It was the roughly 120-subject validation cohort, separate from the approximately 670-subject first cohort, to which the donors belonged. This CDR3 contains 14 residues. The ends lost 4 bases at V and 2 bases at J; junction bases unmatched: 5. Germline assignment: CDR1 SGHRS and CDR2 YFSETQ. Using immunoSEQ multiplex PCR, the repertoire was profiled, and TCRdb retains in-frame clones only, with some absent. The sample contains about 190,000 clones, around 88% of which appear only once. This chain uses TRBV5-1 with TRBJ1-2, with 7 bases lining up with TRBD1. The sequenced material came from PBMCs. The source of this sequence is a woman younger than 30 in good health and CMV-seronegative. For the CDR3, the DNA is TGCGCCAGCAGCGCCGGGACAGAAAACTATGGCTACACCTTC. Translation gives CASSAGTENYGYTF.